This T cell receptor (beta chain) was observed in a study of T cells after yellow fever vaccination. On the study more broadly: Low-cell-number fractions underwent preparation using SMART-Seq v4 Ultra Low Input. General study findings and limits: Peaking on day 5 versus 15, the secondary response was faster but weaker. Booster sampling recovered most clones from primary vaccination (approximately 97% CD4, approximately 90% CD8).

This clonotype was recorded at least ten times. Its antigen is unidentified. Germline-derived CDR1 and CDR2 are SEHNR and FQNEAQ (reference sequence). The CDR3 loop spans 13 amino acids. The V and J ends lost 6 bases and 9 bases, in that order; junction bases with no gene match: 6. Researchers made TCR cDNA using 5'RACE template switching, and this step added a universal primer site and UMIs. TCRdb ran MiXCR on the 5' RACE reads and lists one entry per CDR3 protein. Of 300,000 to 400,000 distinct CDR3 sequences in the sample, 7.5% to 9% were seen once. The receptor's source is a man aged 18 to 30 who received the YFV17D yellow fever vaccine. Specimen: PBMCs, collected on the day of the first yellow fever vaccination. The chain employs TRBV7-9 and TRBJ2-1; 9 bases are a match to TRBD1. The CDR3 region is CASSLQGAGEQFF. As DNA, the CDR3 is TGTGCCAGCAGTCTACAGGGGGCCGGTGAGCAGTTCTTC. Based on the CDR3 plus reference TRBV7-9 and TRBJ2-1, the full variable domain is DTGVSQNPRHKITKRGQNVTFRCDPISEHNRLYWYRQTLGQGPEFLTYFQNEAQLEKSRLLSDRFSAERPKGSFSTLEIQRTEQGDSAMYLCASSLQGAGEQFFGPGTRLTVL.